This T cell receptor beta chain was sequenced for a study of CXCR3-negative and CXCR3-positive naive CD8 T cells. The study, taken as a whole, reports: Naive subsets did not differ in surface CD5, and TRB CDR3 properties served to infer TCR strength. Diversity proved comparably high across both naive subsets and much lower in memory CD8+ cells. Most assays used freshly isolated PBMCs, as cryopreservation partially reduced CXCR3.

This clonotype is identified as medium-sized from frequency. What it recognizes is unknown. Germline CDR1 reads MDHEN; CDR2 reads SYDVKM. The CDR3 has 15 amino acids. The authors made the TRB cDNA libraries by 5' RACE using UMI labels. For each CDR3 protein, TCRdb gives one entry from its re-call of the 5' RACE reads, without DNA. This sample's clone table lists about 8,500 distinct CDR3 sequences. Those CD8+ T cells considered naive were CD45RO-CCR7+CD27+CD95-. The specimen was naive CXCR3- CD8+ T cells from blood. Noted subset: CD45RO-CCR7+CD27+CD95- naive CD8+ T cells lacking CXCR3 (TNR3-). The genes are TRBV28 and TRBJ2-3; no DNA is available, so the TRBD1 call from TCRdb remains unchecked. This sequence originates from a human donor in good health. Some clones in this sample may be carry-over from other donors' samples. The CDR3 sequence: CASSSPTGRTDTQYF. The complete variable domain, with remaining parts taken from reference TRBV28 and TRBJ2-3, reads DVKVTQSSRYLVKRTGEKVFLECVQDMDHENMFWYRQDPGLGLRLIYFSYDVKMKEKGDIPEGYSVSREKKERFSLILESASTNQTSMYLCASSSPTGRTDTQYFGPGTRLTVL.